The clone carrying this TCR beta chain was seen more than once but under ten times. This specimen belongs to a study of cytomegalovirus exposure and HLA in healthy donors. PCR amplification relied on 60 Vbeta primers (plus 13 Jbeta primers). Clones were read by immunoSEQ multiplex PCR, and TCRdb kept only the in-frame ones, dropping some. The sample lists 35,000 to 45,000 clones, about 70% occurring once. V was trimmed by 5 bases and J by 6 bases, leaving 10 bases between them. CDR3 length equals 12 residues. Germline V CDR1 and CDR2: ENHRY, SYGVKD. This TCR derives from a man aged 30-40 years in good health and CMV-seronegative. Material for sequencing was PBMCs. The chain uses TRBV10-3 and TRBJ1-1; a possible D gene is TRBD1 (6 bases). Here the CDR3 reads CAISPGVPEAFF. Written as DNA, the CDR3 is TGTGCCATCAGTCCAGGGGTCCCTGAAGCTTTCTTT.